Detailed here is one TCR beta chain. Trimming removed 1 base from V and 1 base from J; junction bases left unmatched: 1. CDR1 is GTSNPN, CDR2 SVGIG, per germline (reference sequence). This CDR3 has 15 residues. Assay: immunoSEQ multiplex PCR; the TCRdb copy retains only in-frame clones and omits some. The table lists about 75,000 clones, approximately 88% of them singletons, with about a tenth in the top ten. These data originate in a study of T cell responses to AZD1222 COVID-19 vaccine. Sequences were derived from peripheral blood, sampled 28 days after the second dose of the MenACWY control vaccine. The chain is built from TRBV30 and TRBJ1-5; 10 nucleotides line up with TRBD1. This TCR was recovered from an adult who received the MenACWY meningococcal vaccine as a control. The DNA of the CDR3 is TGTGCCTGGAGTGGGACAGGGGGAAGCAATCAGCCCCAGCATTTT. Translation gives CAWSGTGGSNQPQHF.